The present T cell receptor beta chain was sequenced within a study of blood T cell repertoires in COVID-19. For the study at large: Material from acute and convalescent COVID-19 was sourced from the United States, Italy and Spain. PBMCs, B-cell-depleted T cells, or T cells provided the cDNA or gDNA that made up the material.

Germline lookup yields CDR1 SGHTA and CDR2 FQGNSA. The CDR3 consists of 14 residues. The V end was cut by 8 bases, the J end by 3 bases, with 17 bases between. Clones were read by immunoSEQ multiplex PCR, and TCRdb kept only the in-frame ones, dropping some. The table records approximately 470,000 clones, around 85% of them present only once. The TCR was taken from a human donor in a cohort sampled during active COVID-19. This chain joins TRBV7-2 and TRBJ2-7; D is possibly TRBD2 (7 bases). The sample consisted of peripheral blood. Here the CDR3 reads CASARGAGNYEQYF. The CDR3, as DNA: TGTGCCAGCGCCCGGGGGGCGGGAAACTACGAGCAGTACTTC.